A selection of T cell receptor beta chains follows, all from one sample in a study of shared clonotypes between healthy human individuals. Repertoires were generated with immunoSEQ multiplex PCR, while TCRdb's copy carries only in-frame clones and drops some. The data contain approximately 720,000 clones, around 92% of them singletons. The material sequenced was naive CD8+ T cells sorted from blood. The origin of the receptors is a man aged 25-45 years in good health. CDR3s leave out the opening cysteine and the closing phenylalanine or tryptophan. The order of the fields is J gene, V gene, CDR3 protein.

TRBJ2-1 | TRBV5-4 | ASSLRASGLNEQF
TRBJ2-1 | TRBV28 | ASSSRTSGTYNEQF
TRBJ2-3 | TRBV5-1 | ASSPEHTDTQY
TRBJ2-7 | TRBV6-1 | ASIPGRWWNYEQY
TRBJ2-5 | TRBV15 | ATSNSDREETQY
TRBJ1-3 | TRBV2 | ASSDKRNTIY
TRBJ2-1 | TRBV27 | ASSLGGHNEQF
TRBJ1-1 | TRBV6-5 | ASSYLGDSVNTEAF
TRBJ2-5 | TRBV5-1 | ASSVLPSGREETQY
TRBJ2-3 | TRBV15 | ATAGPGRTDTQY
TRBJ2-3 | TRBV18 | ASSPEAGGPKDTQY